Below are 13 T cell receptor beta chains sequenced from a single sample in a study of regulatory T cells in long-lasting Graves disease. Researchers made TCR beta libraries by using iRepertoire HTBI primers and running Arm-PCR on CDR3 regions. TCRdb passed the multiplex PCR reads through MiXCR, listing each CDR3 protein once. This sample has about 430,000 distinct CDR3 sequences, with 20% to 25% found just once. The time point denotes: persistent/refractory GD, antithyroid drugs over 5 years with positive TRAb. RNA from PBMCs was the source of the TCR library. Sequences were derived from peripheral blood mononuclear cells (PBMCs), sampled when the disease was refractory, from a patient treated with antithyroid drugs. The receptors were sampled from a female donor with Graves disease.

The CDR3 loop is CATSRGRTDTQYF. The CDR3 coding sequence is TGTGCCACCAGCAGAGGTAGAACCGATACGCAGTATTTT. The V call is TRBV15, the J call TRBJ2-3; D is unresolved. This CDR3 has 13 amino acids. Trimming took 1 base from V and 6 from J, leaving 8 bases between them. Per the germline V gene, CDR1 is LNHNV and CDR2 is YYDKDF (reference sequence).

The table lists this clonotype with many counts. The rearrangement links TRBV28 to TRBJ1-1; D is undetermined. The V end was cut by 5 bases, the J end by 2 bases, with 15 bases between. The CDR3 covers 15 residues. Per germline, CDR1 MDHEN and CDR2 SYDVKM. The chain's CDR3 is CASSPSLVTNTEAFF. CDR3 nucleotides: TGTGCCAGCAGTCCCAGCTTAGTCACTAACACTGAAGCTTTCTTT.

The rearrangement links TRBV7-7 to TRBJ2-5; D might be TRBD1 (7 bases). Trimming removed 2 bases from V and 2 bases from J, with 12 bases in between. The CDR3 runs 15 residues. Germline V gene sequence: CDR1 SSHAT, CDR2 FNYEAQ (reference sequence). The CDR3 sequence is CASSLRAGGQETQYF. Here the CDR3 DNA reads TGTGCCAGCAGCTTACGGGCAGGGGGGCAAGAGACCCAGTACTTC.

This clonotype was seen a handful of times. The rearrangement links TRBV5-5 to TRBJ2-1, with 9 nucleotides matching TRBD2. The CDR3 runs to 24 residues. The J segment lost 0 bases and the V segment lost 0 bases, leaving 25 bases of the junction unmatched. Germline V gene lookup returns CDR1 SGHKS and CDR2 YYEKEE (reference sequence). The CDR3 bases are TGTGCCAGCAGCTTGGTGAGAGGAATATTGGGCGGGGTAGCGGGAGAGGGCTCCTACAATGAGCAGTTCTTC. Translation gives CASSLVRGILGGVAGEGSYNEQFF.

This clonotype was observed many times. The chain couples TRBV2 to TRBJ1-2; D is possibly TRBD1 (5 bases). CDR3 length equals 13 residues. Trimming removed 4 bases at V and 2 bases at J, with 8 bases between. The germline V gene encodes CDR1 SNHLY and CDR2 FYNNEI. The CDR3 bases are TGTGCCAGCAGTGGGCAGGGAAACTATGGCTACACCTTC. Its translation: CASSGQGNYGYTF.

The V call is TRBV29-1, the J call TRBJ2-5, with a tentative D call TRBD2 (6 bases). V lost 3 bases, J lost 3 bases, and 20 bases lay in between. The germline gives CDR1 SQVTM, CDR2 ANQGSEA. The CDR3 covers 16 residues. The CDR3 reads CSVDRYSAGRKETQYF. The CDR3, as DNA: TGCAGCGTTGATAGGTACAGTGCAGGGAGGAAAGAGACCCAGTACTTC. Looking up the rest from reference TRBV29-1 and TRBJ2-5 gives the full variable domain: SAVISQKPSRDICQRGTSLTIQCQVDSQVTMMFWYRQQPGQSLTLIATANQGSEATYESGFVIDKFPISRPNLTFSTLTVSNMSPEDSSIYLCSVDRYSAGRKETQYFGPGTRLLVL.

V is TRBV6-1 and J is TRBJ1-5; TRBD1 matches 10 bases. J gave up 2 bases and V 6 bases, and 7 bases lay outside the gene matches. This CDR3 is 16 amino acids long. The V gene's germline CDR1 is MNHNS and CDR2 SASEGT. The CDR3 spells CASRGRDRGGNQPQHF. CDR3 nucleotide sequence: TGTGCCAGCAGGGGACGGGACAGGGGTGGCAATCAGCCCCAGCATTTT.

This rearrangement joins TRBV27 to TRBJ2-7, with 8 nucleotides matching TRBD2. The V gene's germline CDR1 is MNHEY and CDR2 SMNVEV (reference sequence). The CDR3 length is 13 residues. With V trimmed by 4 bases and J by 6 bases, 5 bases remained unmatched. The CDR3, as DNA: TGTGCCAGCAGTTATCGGGAGGGTGCCGAGCAGTACTTC. The encoded protein is CASSYREGAEQYF.

About this clonotype itself: One junction end disagrees with the germline gene, perhaps due to a read error. The chain recombines TRBV5-4 with TRBJ1-2; 9 bases agree with TRBD1. This CDR3 has 15 residues. In germline, CDR1 is SGHNT, CDR2 YYREEE (reference sequence). CDR3 residues: CASSSKQGAVYGYTF. In DNA form, the CDR3 reads TGCGCCAGCAGCTCTAAACAGGGGGCGGTTTATGGCTACACCTTC. Full variable domain (remainder filled in from reference TRBV5-4 and TRBJ1-2): ETGVTQSPTHLIKTRGQQVTLRCSSQSGHNTVSWYQQALGQGPQFIFQYYREEENGRGNFPPRFSGLQFPNYSSELNVNALELDDSALYLCASSSKQGAVYGYTFGSGTRLTVV.

This clonotype was seen at least ten times. This chain joins TRBV2 and TRBJ1-6, with a tentative D call TRBD1 (5 bases). V was shortened by 8 bases and J by 7 bases, with 15 bases between the two germline ends. CDR3 length equals 14 residues. Germline lookup yields CDR1 SNHLY and CDR2 FYNNEI. For the CDR3, the DNA is TGTGCCAGCGGCCGACAGAGAAGAAATTCACCCCTCCACTTT. Its protein product is CASGRQRRNSPLHF. Combining the CDR3 with reference TRBV2 and TRBJ1-6 gives the whole variable domain EPEVTQTPSHQVTQMGQEVILRCVPISNHLYFYWYRQILGQKVEFLVSFYNNEISEKSEIFDDQFSVERPDGSNFTLKIRSTKLEDSAMYFCASGRQRRNSPLHFGNGTRLTVT.

The chain combines TRBV7-2 with TRBJ1-5; 10 positions agree with TRBD1. The CDR3 contains 15 residues. V dropped 3 bases and J dropped 6; count of bases not matched to a gene: 5. Germline loops: CDR1 SGHTA, CDR2 FQGNSA. CDR3 coding DNA: TGTGCCAGCAGCTTGAGGACAGGGGGAAGTCAGCCCCAGCATTTT. Translated, it gives CASSLRTGGSQPQHF.

On this clonotype: This may arise from a read error, as a much more abundant clone is one base away. The J gene is TRBJ2-7, the V gene TRBV28; the D gene is possibly TRBD1 (5 bases). CDR1 MDHEN and CDR2 SYDVKM come from the germline V gene. V was shortened by 3 bases and J by 3 bases, with 6 bases between the two germline ends. The CDR3 runs 12 residues. DNA for the CDR3: TGTGCCAGCAGTTTCAGGGACTACGAGCAGTACTTC. It translates to CASSFRDYEQYF.

This clonotype was recorded at least ten times. The chain employs TRBV2 and TRBJ2-5; 10 bases agree with TRBD1. V gave up 8 bases and J gave up 6 bases; unmatched junction bases: 12. The CDR3 spans 15 residues. In germline, CDR1 is SNHLY, CDR2 FYNNEI. The CDR3 nucleotides read TGTGCCAGCGTCCAGGGACAGGGGCCCCTGCAGACCCAGTACTTC. Its protein product is CASVQGQGPLQTQYF.